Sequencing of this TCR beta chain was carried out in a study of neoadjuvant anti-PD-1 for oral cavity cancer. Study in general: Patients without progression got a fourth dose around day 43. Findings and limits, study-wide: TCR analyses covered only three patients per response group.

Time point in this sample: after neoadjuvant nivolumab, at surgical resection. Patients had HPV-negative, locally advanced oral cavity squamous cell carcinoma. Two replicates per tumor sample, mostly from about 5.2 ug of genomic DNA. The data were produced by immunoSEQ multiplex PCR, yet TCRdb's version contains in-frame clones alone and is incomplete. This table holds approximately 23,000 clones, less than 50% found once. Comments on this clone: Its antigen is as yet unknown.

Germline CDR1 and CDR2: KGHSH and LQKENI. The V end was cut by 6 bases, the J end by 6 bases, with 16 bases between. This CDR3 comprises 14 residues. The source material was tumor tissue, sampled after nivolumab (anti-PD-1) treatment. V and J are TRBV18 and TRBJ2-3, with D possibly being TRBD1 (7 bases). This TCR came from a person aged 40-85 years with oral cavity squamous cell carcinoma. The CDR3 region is CASSAQGGPDTQYF. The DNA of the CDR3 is TGTGCCAGCTCGGCGCAGGGGGGCCCCGATACGCAGTATTTT.